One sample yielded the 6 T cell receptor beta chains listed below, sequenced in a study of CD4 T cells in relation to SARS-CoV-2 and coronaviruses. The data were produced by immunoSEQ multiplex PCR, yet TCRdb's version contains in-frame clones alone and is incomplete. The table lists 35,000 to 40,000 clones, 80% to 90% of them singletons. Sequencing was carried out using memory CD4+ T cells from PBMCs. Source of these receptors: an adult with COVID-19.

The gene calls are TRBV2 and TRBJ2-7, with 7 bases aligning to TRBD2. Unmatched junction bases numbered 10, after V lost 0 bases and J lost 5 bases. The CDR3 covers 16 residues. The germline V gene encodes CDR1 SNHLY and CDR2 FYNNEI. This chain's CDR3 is CASSEALGGSKNEQYF. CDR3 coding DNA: TGTGCCAGCAGTGAAGCCTTAGGCGGGAGTAAAAACGAGCAGTACTTC.

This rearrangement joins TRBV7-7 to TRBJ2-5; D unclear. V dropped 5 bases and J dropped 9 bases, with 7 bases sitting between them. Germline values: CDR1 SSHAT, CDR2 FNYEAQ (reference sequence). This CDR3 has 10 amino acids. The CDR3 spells CASSPRAQYF. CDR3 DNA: TGTGCCAGCAGCCCCCGGGCCCAGTACTTC.

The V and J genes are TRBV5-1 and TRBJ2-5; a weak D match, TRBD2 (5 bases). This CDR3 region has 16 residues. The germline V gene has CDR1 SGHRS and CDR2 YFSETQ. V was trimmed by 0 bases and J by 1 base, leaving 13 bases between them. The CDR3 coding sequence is TGCGCCAGCAGCTTGGCACTAGGGTCAACCCAAGAGACCCAGTACTTC. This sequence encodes CASSLALGSTQETQYF. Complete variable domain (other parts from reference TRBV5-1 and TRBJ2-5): KAGVTQTPRYLIKTRGQQVTLSCSPISGHRSVSWYQQTPGQGLQFLFEYFSETQRNKGNFPGRFSGRQFSNSRSEMNVSTLELGDSALYLCASSLALGSTQETQYFGPGTRLLVL.

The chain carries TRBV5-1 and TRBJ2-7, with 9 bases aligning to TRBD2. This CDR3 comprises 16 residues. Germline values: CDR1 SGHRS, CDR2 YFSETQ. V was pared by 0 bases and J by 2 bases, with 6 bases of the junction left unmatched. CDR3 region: CASSLDPAGGPYEQYF. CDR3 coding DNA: TGCGCCAGCAGCTTGGATCCAGCGGGAGGACCCTACGAGCAGTACTTC.

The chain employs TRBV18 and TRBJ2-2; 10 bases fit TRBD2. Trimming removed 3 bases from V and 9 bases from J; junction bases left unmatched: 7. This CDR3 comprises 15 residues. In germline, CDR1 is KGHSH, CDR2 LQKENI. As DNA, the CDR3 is TGTGCCAGCTCACCTGCTAGCGGGAGCCCGCGGGAGCTGTTTTTT. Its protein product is CASSPASGSPRELFF.

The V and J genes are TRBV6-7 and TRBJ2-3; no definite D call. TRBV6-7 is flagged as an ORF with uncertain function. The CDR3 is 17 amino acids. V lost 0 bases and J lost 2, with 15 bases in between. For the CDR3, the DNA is TGTGCCAGCAGTTACTCATGCCCCCAGGAGAACACAGATACGCAGTATTTT. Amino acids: CASSYSCPQENTDTQYF.